This T cell receptor beta chain comes out of a study of blood T cell repertoires in COVID-19. At the level of the study: Material from acute and convalescent COVID-19 was sourced from the United States, Italy and Spain. The analysed material was cDNA or gDNA that came from T cells, B-cell-depleted T cells, or PBMCs.

Sequencing used immunoSEQ multiplex PCR; TCRdb keeps in-frame clones, though not all of them. Found here are about 260,000 clones, about 85% of them singletons; the top ten hold roughly 2.4%. The source of this sequence is a woman in her 50s who had recovered from COVID-19. The sample consisted of peripheral blood.

The CDR3 sequence: CASSLRQGGAITEAFF. CDR3 nucleotide sequence: TGTGCCAGCAGCCTGCGACAAGGGGGGGCAATCACTGAAGCTTTCTTT. The chain couples TRBV7-3 to TRBJ1-1; D is possibly TRBD1 (6 bases). The CDR3 runs 16 residues. V was cut by 5 bases and J by 4 bases, with 20 bases left in between. The germline CDR1 and CDR2 sequences are SGHTA and FQGTGA. Full variable domain (missing parts from reference TRBV7-3 and TRBJ1-1): GAGVSQTPSNKVTEKGKYVELRCDPISGHTALYWYRQSLGQGPEFLIYFQGTGAADDSGLPNDRFFAVRPEGSVSTLKIQRTERGDSAVYLCASSLRQGGAITEAFFGQGTRLTVV.